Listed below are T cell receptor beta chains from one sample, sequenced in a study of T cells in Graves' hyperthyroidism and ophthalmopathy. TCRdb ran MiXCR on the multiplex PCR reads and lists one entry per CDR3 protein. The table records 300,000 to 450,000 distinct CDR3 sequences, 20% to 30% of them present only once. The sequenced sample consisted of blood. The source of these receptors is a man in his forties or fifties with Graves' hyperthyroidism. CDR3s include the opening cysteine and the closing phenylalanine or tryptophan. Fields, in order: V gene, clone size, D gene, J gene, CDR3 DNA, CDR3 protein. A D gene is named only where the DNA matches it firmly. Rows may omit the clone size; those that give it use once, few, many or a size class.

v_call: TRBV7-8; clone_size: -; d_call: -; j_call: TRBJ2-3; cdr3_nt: TGTGCCAGCAGCTTTGGGGTGGCAGATACGCAGTATTTT; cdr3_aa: CASSFGVADTQYF
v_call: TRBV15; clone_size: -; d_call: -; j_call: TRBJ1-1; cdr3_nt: TGTGCCACCAGCAGAGATCTAAACGGACCGAACACTGAAGCTTTCTTT; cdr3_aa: CATSRDLNGPNTEAFF
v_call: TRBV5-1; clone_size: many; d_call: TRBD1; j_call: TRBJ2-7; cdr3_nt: TGCGCCAGCAGCTCGGGACAGGGTGAAGAGCAGTACTTC; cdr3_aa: CASSSGQGEEQYF
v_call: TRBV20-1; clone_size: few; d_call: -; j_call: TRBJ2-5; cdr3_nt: TGCAGTGCACAGGACTCATACCAAGAGACCCAGTACTTC; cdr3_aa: CSAQDSYQETQYF
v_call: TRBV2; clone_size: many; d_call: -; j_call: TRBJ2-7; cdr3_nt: TGTGCCAGCTCTATGGCCAGAGACTACGAGCAGTACTTC; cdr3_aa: CASSMARDYEQYF
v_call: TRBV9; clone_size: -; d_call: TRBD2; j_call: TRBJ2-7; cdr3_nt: TGTGCCAGCAGCGTAGGGGGGACTAGTAACCACGAGCAGTACTTC; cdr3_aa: CASSVGGTSNHEQYF
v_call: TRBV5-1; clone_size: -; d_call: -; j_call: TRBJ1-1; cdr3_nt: TGCGCCAGCAGCTTGTCCCCGGGCCGCAACACTGAAGCTTTCTTT; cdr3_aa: CASSLSPGRNTEAFF
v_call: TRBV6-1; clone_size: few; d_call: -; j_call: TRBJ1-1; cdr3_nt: TGTGCCATCAAACGCGGGAGCGATAGCACTGAAGCTTTCTTT; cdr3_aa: CAIKRGSDSTEAFF
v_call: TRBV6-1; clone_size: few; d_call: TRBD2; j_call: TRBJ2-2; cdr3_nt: TGTGCCAGCAGTGTCCTAGCGGGAGTCACCGGGGAGCTGTTTTTT; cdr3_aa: CASSVLAGVTGELFF
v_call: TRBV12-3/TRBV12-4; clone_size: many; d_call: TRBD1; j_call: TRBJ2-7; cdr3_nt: TGTGCCAGCACCCCGGGACAGGGCTTACGTGGGCAGTACTTC; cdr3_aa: CASTPGQGLRGQYF
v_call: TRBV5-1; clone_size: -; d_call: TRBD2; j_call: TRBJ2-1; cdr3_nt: TGCGCCAGCAGCCTGGGAGGGACTACCTACAATGAGCAGTTCTTC; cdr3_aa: CASSLGGTTYNEQFF
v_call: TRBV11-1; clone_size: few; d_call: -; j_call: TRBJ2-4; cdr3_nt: TGTGCCAGCAGCACCTCTCAGGTCAGAAAAAACATTCAGTACTTC; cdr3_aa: CASSTSQVRKNIQYF
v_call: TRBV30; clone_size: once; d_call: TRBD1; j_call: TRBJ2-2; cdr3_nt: TGTGCCTGGAGAGTACAGGGGACCGGGGAGCTGTTTTTT; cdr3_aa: CAWRVQGTGELFF
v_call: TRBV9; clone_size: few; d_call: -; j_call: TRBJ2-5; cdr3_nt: TGTGCCAGCAGCGTAGAGGAGGAGACCCAGTACTTC; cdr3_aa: CASSVEEETQYF
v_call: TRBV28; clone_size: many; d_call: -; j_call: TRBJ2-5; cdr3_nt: TGTGCCAGCAGTTTAGACAGGAGTTTCCAAGAGACCCAGTACTTC; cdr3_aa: CASSLDRSFQETQYF
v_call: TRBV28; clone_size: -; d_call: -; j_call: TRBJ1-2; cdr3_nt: TGTGCCAGCAGTTTCATGGGCGGCTTCAAGAACTATGGCTACACCTTC; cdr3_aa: CASSFMGGFKNYGYTF
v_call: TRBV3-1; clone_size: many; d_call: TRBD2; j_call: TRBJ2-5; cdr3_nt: TGTGCCAGCAGCCAAGTGACCGGGACTATAAAAGAGACCCAGTACTTC; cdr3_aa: CASSQVTGTIKETQYF
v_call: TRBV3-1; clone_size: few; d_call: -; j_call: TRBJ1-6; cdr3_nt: TGTGCCAGCAGCCAAGAAGTGTGGGATTCACCCCTCCACTTT; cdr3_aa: CASSQEVWDSPLHF
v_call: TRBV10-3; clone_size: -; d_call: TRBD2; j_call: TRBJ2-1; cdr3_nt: TGTGCCATCAGTGAGTCACGGCGGGAGCGATCCTACAATGAGCAGTTCTTC; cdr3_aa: CAISESRRERSYNEQFF
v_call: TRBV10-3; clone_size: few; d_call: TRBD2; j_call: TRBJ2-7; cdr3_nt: TGTGCCATCAGCGACACTAGCGGTTCGTCCTACGAGCAGTACTTC; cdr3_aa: CAISDTSGSSYEQYF
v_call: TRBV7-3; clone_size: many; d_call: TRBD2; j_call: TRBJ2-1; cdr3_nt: TGTGCCAGCAGCCTAGCGGGAGGAATCAATGAGCAGTTCTTC; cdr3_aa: CASSLAGGINEQFF
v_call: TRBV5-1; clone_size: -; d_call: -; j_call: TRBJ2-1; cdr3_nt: TGCGCCAGCAGCACCGACCGATACCCCGCGTTCTTC; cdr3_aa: CASSTDRYPAFF
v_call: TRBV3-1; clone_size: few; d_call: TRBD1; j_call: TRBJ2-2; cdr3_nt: TGTGCCAGCAGCGGAAGACAGGGGCTCATCGGGGAGCTGTTTTTT; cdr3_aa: CASSGRQGLIGELFF
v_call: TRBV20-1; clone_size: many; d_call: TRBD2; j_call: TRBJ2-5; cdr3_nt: TGCAGTGCTGGGAGGGGAGGGTACCAAGAGACCCAGTACTTC; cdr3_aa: CSAGRGGYQETQYF
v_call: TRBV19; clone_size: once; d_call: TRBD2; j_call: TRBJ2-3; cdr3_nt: TGTGCCAGTAGTCGACTAGCGGGAGAAGGTACAGATACGCAGTATTTT; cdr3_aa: CASSRLAGEGTDTQYF
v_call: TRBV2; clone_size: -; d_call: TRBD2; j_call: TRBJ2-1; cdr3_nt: TGTGCCAGCAGTGAAGGGACTAGCGGGAAATACAATGAGCAGTTCTTC; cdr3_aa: CASSEGTSGKYNEQFF
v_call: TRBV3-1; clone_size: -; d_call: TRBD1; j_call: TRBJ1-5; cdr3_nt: TGTGCCAGCAGCCAGACAGGGGGCCGCAATCAGCCCCAGCATTTT; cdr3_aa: CASSQTGGRNQPQHF
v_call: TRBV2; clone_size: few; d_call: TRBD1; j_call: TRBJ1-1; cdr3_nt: TGTGCCAGCAGAGACTTGACAGGGTCGGGCACTGAAGCTTTCTTT; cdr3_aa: CASRDLTGSGTEAFF
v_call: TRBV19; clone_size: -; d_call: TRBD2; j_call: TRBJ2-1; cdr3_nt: TGTGCCAGTAGTATAACCCAGCGGGAGATCAATGAGCAGTTCTTC; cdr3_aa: CASSITQREINEQFF
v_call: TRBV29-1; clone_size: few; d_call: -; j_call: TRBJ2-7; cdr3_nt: TGCAGCGTCTACCACAGCTCCTACGAGCAGTACTTC; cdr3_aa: CSVYHSSYEQYF
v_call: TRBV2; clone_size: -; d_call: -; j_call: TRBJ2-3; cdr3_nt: TGTGCCAGCACCGAGTTGACCCATAGCGTTGTGGGAGTGACAGATACGCAGTATTTT; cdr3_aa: CASTELTHSVVGVTDTQYF
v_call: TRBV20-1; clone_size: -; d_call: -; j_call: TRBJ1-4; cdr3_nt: TGCAGTGCTAGAGATCTGGGTCGTAATGAAAAACTGTTTTTT; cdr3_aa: CSARDLGRNEKLFF
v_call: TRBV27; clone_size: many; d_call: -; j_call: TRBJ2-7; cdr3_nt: TGTGCCAGCAGTTCCGGTACCTACGAGCAGTACTTC; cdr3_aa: CASSSGTYEQYF
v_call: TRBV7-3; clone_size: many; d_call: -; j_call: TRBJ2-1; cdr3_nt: TGTGCCAGCAGCTTATTAGGGTATGAGCAGTTCTTC; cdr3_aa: CASSLLGYEQFF
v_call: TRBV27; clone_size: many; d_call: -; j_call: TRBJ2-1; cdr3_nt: TGTGCCAGCAGTTGGACAACCGACAATGAGCAGTTCTTC; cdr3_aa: CASSWTTDNEQFF
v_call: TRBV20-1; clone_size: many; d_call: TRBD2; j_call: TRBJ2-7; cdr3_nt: TGCAGTGCTAGTCGCGGCGGGAGGTCCTACGAGCAGTACTTC; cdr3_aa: CSASRGGRSYEQYF
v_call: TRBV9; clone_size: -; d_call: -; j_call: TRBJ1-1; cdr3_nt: TGTGCCAGCAGCGCCGACCTGACAGGGAACACTGAAGCTTTCTTT; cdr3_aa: CASSADLTGNTEAFF
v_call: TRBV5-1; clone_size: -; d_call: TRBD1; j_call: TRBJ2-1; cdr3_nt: TGCGCCAGCAGCTCAGGGGGAGTAGTGGATGAGCAGTTCTTC; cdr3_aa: CASSSGGVVDEQFF
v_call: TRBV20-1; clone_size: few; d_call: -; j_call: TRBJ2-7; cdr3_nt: TGCAGTGCTAGAGTGGGGAGTAGCTCCTACGAGCAGTACTTC; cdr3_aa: CSARVGSSSYEQYF
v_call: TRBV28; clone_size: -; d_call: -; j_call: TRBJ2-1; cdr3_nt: TGTGCCAGCAGTCCCCCGGGCCTTTCTGAGCAGTTCTTC; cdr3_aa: CASSPPGLSEQFF
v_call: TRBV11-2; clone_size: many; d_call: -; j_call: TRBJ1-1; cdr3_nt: TGTGCCAGCAGTCTTGAGAACACTGAAGCTTTCTTT; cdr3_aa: CASSLENTEAFF
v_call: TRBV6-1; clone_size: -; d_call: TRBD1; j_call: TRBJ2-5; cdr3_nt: TGTGCCAGCAGGGACAGGGCCCCCAGGTTAGAGACCCAGTACTTC; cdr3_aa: CASRDRAPRLETQYF
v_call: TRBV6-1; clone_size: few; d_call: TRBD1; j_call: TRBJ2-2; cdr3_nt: TGTGCCAGCAGTTTACAAACAGGGGTCGGGGAGCTGTTTTTT; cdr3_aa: CASSLQTGVGELFF
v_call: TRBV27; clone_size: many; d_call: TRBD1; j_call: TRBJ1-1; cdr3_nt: TGTGCCAGCAGTCTGACAGGGGGTGGAGGTGAAGCTTTCTTT; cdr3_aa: CASSLTGGGGEAFF
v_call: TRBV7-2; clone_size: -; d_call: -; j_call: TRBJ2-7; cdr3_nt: TGCGCCAGCAGCCACCCGGGACAGGGACTAGACGAGCAGTACTTC; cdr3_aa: CASSHPGQGLDEQYF
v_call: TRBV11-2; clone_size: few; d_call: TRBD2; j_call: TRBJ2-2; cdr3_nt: TGTGCCAGCAGCTTAAGAGCTAGCGGGAGGTCGAACACCGGGGAGCTGTTTTTT; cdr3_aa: CASSLRASGRSNTGELFF
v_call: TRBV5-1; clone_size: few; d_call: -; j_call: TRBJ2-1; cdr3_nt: TGCGCCAGCAGGTGGGGACCTGGCAATGAGCAGTTCTTC; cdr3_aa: CASRWGPGNEQFF
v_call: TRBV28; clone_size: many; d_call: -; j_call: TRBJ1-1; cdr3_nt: TGTGCCAGCAGTTCCAGGGGCCCCACTGAAGCTTTCTTT; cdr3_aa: CASSSRGPTEAFF
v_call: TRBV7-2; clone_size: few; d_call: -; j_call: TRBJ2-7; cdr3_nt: TGTGCCAGCAGCTCGCCGGGATTCTCGCGCTCCTACGAGCAGTACTTC; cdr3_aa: CASSSPGFSRSYEQYF
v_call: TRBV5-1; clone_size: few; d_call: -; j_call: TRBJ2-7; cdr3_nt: TGCGCCAGCAGCTTGGCGGGCAGGGCGAGCATCGAGCAGTACTTC; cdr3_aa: CASSLAGRASIEQYF
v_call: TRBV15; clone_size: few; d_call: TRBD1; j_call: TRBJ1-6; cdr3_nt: TGTGCCACCAGCACGGACAGGGAAAATTCACCCCTCCACTTT; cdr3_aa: CATSTDRENSPLHF
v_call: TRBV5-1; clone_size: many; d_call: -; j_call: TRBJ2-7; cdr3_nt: TGCGCCAGCAGCTTGGAGGGGAGCTCCTACGAGCAGTACTTC; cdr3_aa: CASSLEGSSYEQYF
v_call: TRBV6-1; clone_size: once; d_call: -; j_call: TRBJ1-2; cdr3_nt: TGTGCCAGCAGTGAAACAGAGGGTCCTTATGGCTACACCTTC; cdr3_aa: CASSETEGPYGYTF
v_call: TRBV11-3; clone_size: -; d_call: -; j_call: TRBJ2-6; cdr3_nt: TGTGCCAGCAGCCCTTACGGTTCTGGGGCCAACGTCCTGACTTTC; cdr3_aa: CASSPYGSGANVLTF
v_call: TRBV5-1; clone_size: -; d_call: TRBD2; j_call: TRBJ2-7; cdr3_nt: TGCGCCAGCAGCTCCGGGGAGGGGTCGGGGGAGCAGTACTTC; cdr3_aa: CASSSGEGSGEQYF
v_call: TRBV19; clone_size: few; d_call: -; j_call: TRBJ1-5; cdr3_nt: TGTGCCAGTAGTACGTGGGCAGGGGACAATCAGCCCCAGCATTTT; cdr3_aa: CASSTWAGDNQPQHF